This TCR beta chain was captured in a study of T-cell memory formation after mild COVID-19. TCRdb reanalysed the 5' RACE reads using MiXCR and keeps one entry per CDR3 protein. The sample shows 400,000 to 450,000 distinct CDR3 sequences, about a sixth of them seen only once. Germline values: CDR1 MNHEY, CDR2 SVGAGI. Trimming pared 3 bases from V and 4 bases from J, leaving 9 bases between. The CDR3 is made up of 14 amino acids. The chain couples TRBV6-5 to TRBJ2-2; weak D call: TRBD1 (6 bases). The sequence came from a man between 18 and 35 years old who had mild COVID-19 (a few samples of this study predate the infection). Cell type and time point are not known. The sample comprised PBMCs or a T cell subset sorted from them (not recorded which). The CDR3 here is CASSYSQGTGELFF. The CDR3, as DNA: TGTGCCAGCAGTTATTCACAGGGCACCGGGGAGCTGTTTTTT.